The present TCR beta chain was sequenced within a study of Ad26.COV2.S vaccination and SARS-CoV-2 variants. Study overall: Dosing was one shot or two shots 56 days apart. Broader study findings: The placebo group had lower spike-specific TCR breadth than the vaccine recipients did. Quantification of TCR breadth and depth may have yielded underestimates of total T cell responses.

Germline CDR1 and CDR2: SGHNT and YYREEE (reference sequence). J gave up 8 bases and V 4 bases, and 9 bases lay outside the gene matches. The CDR3 contains 15 residues. On this clone: Its specificity is not known.

Profiled with immunoSEQ multiplex PCR; TCRdb holds only in-frame clones, not every one. This table holds about 400,000 clones, 85% to 90% found once. The treatment: roughly 20 received Ad26.COV2.S at low or high dose, single or two shots; 5 received placebo; per-sample allocation not given. Day 63 after the first vaccine or placebo injection was the time point for sampling. This TCR derives from a person between 18 and 65 years old who received the Ad26.COV2.S COVID-19 vaccine or a placebo. The rearrangement uses TRBV5-4 and TRBJ1-6; 7 bases map to TRBD1. This specimen consisted of peripheral blood, obtained in a trial of Ad26.COV2.S vaccine versus placebo. CDR3 bases: TGTGCCAGCAGCGAGGGACAGCGACCCTATTCACCCCTCCACTTT. It is translated as CASSEGQRPYSPLHF.